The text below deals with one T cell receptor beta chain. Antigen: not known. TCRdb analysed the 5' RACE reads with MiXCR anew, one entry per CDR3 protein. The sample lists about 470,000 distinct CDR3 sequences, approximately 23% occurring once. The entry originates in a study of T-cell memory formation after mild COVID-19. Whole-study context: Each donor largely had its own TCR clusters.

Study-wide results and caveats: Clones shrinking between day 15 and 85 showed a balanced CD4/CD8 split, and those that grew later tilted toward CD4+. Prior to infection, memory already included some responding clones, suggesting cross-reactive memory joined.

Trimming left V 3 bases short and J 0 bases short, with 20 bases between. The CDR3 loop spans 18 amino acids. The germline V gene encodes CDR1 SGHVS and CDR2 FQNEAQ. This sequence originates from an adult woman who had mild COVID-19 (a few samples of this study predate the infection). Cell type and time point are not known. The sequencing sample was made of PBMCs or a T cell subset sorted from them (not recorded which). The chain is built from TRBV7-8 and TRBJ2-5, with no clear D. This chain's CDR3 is CASSFDPPTDGYQETQYF. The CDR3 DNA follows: TGTGCCAGCAGCTTCGACCCTCCGACCGATGGGTACCAAGAGACCCAGTACTTC.